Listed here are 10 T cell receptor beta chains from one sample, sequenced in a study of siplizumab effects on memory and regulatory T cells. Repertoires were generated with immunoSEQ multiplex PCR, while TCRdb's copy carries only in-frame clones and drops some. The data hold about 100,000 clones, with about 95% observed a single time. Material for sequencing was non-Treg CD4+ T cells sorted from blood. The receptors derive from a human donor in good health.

The CDR3 nucleotides read TGTGCCGGATCTGAGGCGGATACGCAGTATTTT. Its translation is CAGSEADTQYF. The V call is TRBV2, the J call TRBJ2-3; D remains unclear. From germline, CDR1 is SNHLY and CDR2 FYNNEI. The CDR3 is 11 amino acids. V was pared by 11 bases and J by 6 bases, with 12 bases between.

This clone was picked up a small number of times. CDR3 loop: CASSLFRSPDTQYF. Here the CDR3 DNA reads TGTGCCAGCAGCTTATTCCGCAGCCCAGATACGCAGTATTTT. The chain links TRBV11-3 to TRBJ2-3; no clear D. The V gene lost 2 bases and the J gene lost 4 bases, with 10 bases spanning the gap. Germline assignment: CDR1 SGHNT and CDR2 YENEEA. The CDR3 consists of 14 residues.

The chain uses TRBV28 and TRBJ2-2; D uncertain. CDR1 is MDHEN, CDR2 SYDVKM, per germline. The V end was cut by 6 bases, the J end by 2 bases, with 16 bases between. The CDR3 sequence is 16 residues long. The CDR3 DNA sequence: TGTGCCAGCAGACACCTAGAGAGCAAAAACACCGGGGAGCTGTTTTTT. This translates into CASRHLESKNTGELFF.

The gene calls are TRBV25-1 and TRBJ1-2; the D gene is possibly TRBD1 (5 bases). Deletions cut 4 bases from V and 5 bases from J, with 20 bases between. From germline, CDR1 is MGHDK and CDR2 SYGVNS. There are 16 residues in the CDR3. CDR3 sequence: CASSGLRGKGWYGYTF. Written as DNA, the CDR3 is TGTGCCAGCAGTGGCCTTAGGGGAAAGGGTTGGTATGGCTACACCTTC.

CDR3 residues: CASSLGLATNNEQFF. CDR3 nucleotides: TGTGCCAGCAGCCTTGGACTAGCCACCAACAATGAGCAGTTCTTC. The J gene is TRBJ2-1, the V gene TRBV7-9, with 8 bases that match TRBD2. The CDR3 loop spans 15 amino acids. Germline V gene sequence: CDR1 SEHNR, CDR2 FQNEAQ (reference sequence). The trim removed 5 bases at V and 5 bases at J, leaving 8 bases unmatched.

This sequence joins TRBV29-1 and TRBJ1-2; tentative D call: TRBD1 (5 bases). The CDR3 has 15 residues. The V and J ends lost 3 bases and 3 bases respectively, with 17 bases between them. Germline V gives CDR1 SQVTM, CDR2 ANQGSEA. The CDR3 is CSVEGGASLDYGYTF. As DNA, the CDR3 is TGCAGCGTTGAGGGGGGTGCGTCTTTGGACTATGGCTACACCTTC.

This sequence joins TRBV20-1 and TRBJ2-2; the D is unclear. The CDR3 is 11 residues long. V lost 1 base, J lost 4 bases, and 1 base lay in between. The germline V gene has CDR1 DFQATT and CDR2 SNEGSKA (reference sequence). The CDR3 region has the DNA TGCAGTGCTAGAGCCACCGGGGAGCTGTTTTTT. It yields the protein CSARATGELFF.

For the CDR3, the DNA is TGCGCCAGCAGCCAAACCGGGACAGGGTTCACCGGGGAGCTGTTTTTT. Translated: CASSQTGTGFTGELFF. The chain combines TRBV4-1 with TRBJ2-2, with 9 bases matching TRBD1. CDR3 size: 16 residues. V trimming: 2 bases; J trimming: 4 bases; junction bases outside the gene matches: 5. Germline-derived CDR1 and CDR2 are MGHRA and YSYEKL.

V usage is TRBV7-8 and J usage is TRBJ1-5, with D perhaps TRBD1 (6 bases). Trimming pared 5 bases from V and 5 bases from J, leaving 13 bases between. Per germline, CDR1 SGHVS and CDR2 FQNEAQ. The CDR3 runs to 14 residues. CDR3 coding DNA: TGTGCCAGCAGCCGCGGGACACCCTATCAGCCCCAGCATTTT. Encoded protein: CASSRGTPYQPQHF.

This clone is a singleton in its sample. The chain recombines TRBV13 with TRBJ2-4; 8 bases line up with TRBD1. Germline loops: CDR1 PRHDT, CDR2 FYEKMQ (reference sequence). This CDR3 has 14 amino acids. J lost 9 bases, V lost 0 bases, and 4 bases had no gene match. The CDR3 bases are TGTGCCAGCAGCTTAGGGGACAGGGCTTCCATTCAGTACTTC. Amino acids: CASSLGDRASIQYF.